What follows are 24 T cell receptor beta chains derived from one specimen sequenced in a study of blood T cell repertoires in COVID-19. TCRdb keeps only in-frame clones here, not all; method: immunoSEQ multiplex PCR. The top ten clones hold around 17% of a sample with around 210,000 clones, more than 70% of them seen once. Specimen: peripheral blood. The receptors originated from a man aged 50 to 60 with COVID-19, enrolled during active disease.

The chain uses TRBV2 and TRBJ2-7; 7 bases align to TRBD2. The CDR3 has 19 residues. Trimming removed 3 bases from V and 2 bases from J; junction bases left unmatched: 19. Germline assignment: CDR1 SNHLY and CDR2 FYNNEI. This CDR3 is CASSDPRGDPPPFTYEQYF. The CDR3 DNA follows: TGTGCCAGCAGTGATCCTCGGGGGGACCCTCCTCCGTTTACCTACGAGCAGTACTTC.

The chain recombines TRBV2 with TRBJ2-3, with TRBD1 matching 7 bases. The CDR3 runs to 15 residues. Germline CDR1 and CDR2: SNHLY and FYNNEI. V was pared by 3 bases and J by 1 base, with 4 bases of the junction left unmatched. Here the CDR3 reads CASSDDRDGTDTQYF. The DNA for the CDR3 is TGTGCCAGCAGTGACGACAGGGACGGCACAGATACGCAGTATTTT.

This rearrangement joins TRBV7-9 to TRBJ1-4; 11 nucleotides agree with TRBD1. The CDR3 has 16 residues. V shed 4 bases and J 7 bases; nucleotides not matched to a gene: 8. Germline CDR1 reads SEHNR; CDR2 reads FQNEAQ (reference sequence). The CDR3 spells CASSSTWTGGTEKLFF. In DNA form, the CDR3 reads TGTGCCAGCAGCTCGACCTGGACAGGGGGCACTGAAAAACTGTTTTTT.

V gene TRBV29-1 combines with J gene TRBJ2-5; TRBD2 matches 13 bases. The V gene's germline CDR1 is SQVTM and CDR2 ANQGSEA. CDR3 length: 13 residues. Trimming at V came to 7 bases and at J to 5 bases, leaving 4 bases not matched to a gene. The CDR3: CSGKLAGGETQYF. CDR3 nucleotides: TGCAGCGGCAAACTAGCGGGAGGGGAGACCCAGTACTTC.

The V call is TRBV18, the J call TRBJ2-2, with D possibly TRBD1 on 6 matching bases. Looked up from germline, CDR1 is KGHSH and CDR2 is LQKENI. This CDR3 comprises 16 residues. V was trimmed by 3 bases and J by 5 bases, leaving 16 bases between them. CDR3 DNA sequence: TGTGCCAGCTCACCCACACGGACAGCTAATACCGGGGAGCTGTTTTTT. This encodes CASSPTRTANTGELFF. The full variable domain, its missing parts supplied by reference TRBV18 and TRBJ2-2, is NAGVMQNPRHLVRRRGQEARLRCSPMKGHSHVYWYRQLPEEGLKFMVYLQKENIIDESGMPKERFSAEFPKEGPSILRIQQVVRGDSAAYFCASSPTRTANTGELFFGEGSRLTVL.

The V and J genes are TRBV11-2 and TRBJ2-5; 12 nucleotides align to TRBD2. V dropped 5 bases and J dropped 5; count of bases not matched to a gene: 9. The CDR3 extends over 16 amino acids. CDR1 and CDR2 (germline): SGHAT, FQNNGV. The CDR3 nucleotides read TGTGCCAGCAGCGTTACTAGCGGGAGGTTGTCGGAGACCCAGTACTTC. It encodes CASSVTSGRLSETQYF.

To note about this clone: Other DNA sequences from this sample encode an identical CDR3 as well. The J gene is TRBJ2-2, the V gene TRBV30; 8 bases map to TRBD1. The CDR3 runs to 13 residues. Germline CDR1 GTSNPN, CDR2 SVGIG (reference sequence). Losses at the gene ends were 1 base for V and 8 bases for J; bases not matched to a gene: 3. The CDR3 coding sequence is TGTGCCTGGAGTGGACAGGGGACTGGGGAGCTGTTTTTT. Its translation: CAWSGQGTGELFF. The whole variable domain, remainder taken from reference TRBV30 and TRBJ2-2, is SQTIHQWPATLVQPVGSPLSLECTVEGTSNPNLYWYRQAAGRGLQLLFYSVGIGQISSEVPQNLSASRPQDRQFILSSKKLLLSDSGFYLCAWSGQGTGELFFGEGSRLTVL.

J is TRBJ1-1 and V is TRBV5-6; D is undetermined. This CDR3 region has 15 residues. Trimming took 4 bases from V and 5 from J, leaving 18 bases between them. CDR1 is SGHDT and CDR2 is YYEEEE in the germline V gene. This CDR3 reads CASSRTFTGTTEAFF. For the CDR3, the DNA is TGTGCCAGCAGCCGTACATTTACGGGAACTACTGAAGCTTTCTTT.

The chain uses TRBV6-2 or TRBV6-3 and TRBJ2-3; D is uncertain. This CDR3 region has 13 residues. The V and J ends lost 2 bases and 3 bases respectively, with 6 bases between them. Per germline, CDR1 MNHEY and CDR2 SVGEGT. CDR3 DNA: TGTGCCAGCAGTTACGGGCCTACAGATACGCAGTATTTT. Protein sequence: CASSYGPTDTQYF.

CDR3 sequence reads: CAWSPPPGGEKLFF. CDR3 in DNA: TGTGCCTGGAGTCCCCCCCCCGGGGGTGAAAAACTGTTTTTT. The J gene is TRBJ1-4, the V gene TRBV30; possible D gene TRBD1, 5 bases. CDR1 and CDR2 (germline): GTSNPN, SVGIG (reference sequence). The V end lost 2 bases, the J end lost 7 bases, and 14 bases lay between the germline ends. The CDR3 is 14 amino acids.

This chain links TRBV19 with TRBJ2-5, with TRBD2 matching 8 bases. CDR1 LNHDA and CDR2 SQIVND come from the germline V gene (reference sequence). CDR3 length: 16 residues. V lost 11 bases, J lost 0 bases, and 14 bases stayed unmatched. In DNA form, the CDR3 reads TGTGCCTCTAGGTTTAGTGCGGGGGGCCACCAAGAGACCCAGTACTTC. It codes for CASRFSAGGHQETQYF.

The chain links TRBV6-5 to TRBJ2-5; D is possibly TRBD1 (6 bases). This CDR3 comprises 15 residues. The germline V gene encodes CDR1 MNHEY and CDR2 SVGAGI. The V end was cut by 2 bases, the J end by 5 bases, with 15 bases between. The CDR3 protein is CASSYGGRGSETQYF. In DNA form, the CDR3 reads TGTGCCAGCAGTTACGGCGGCAGGGGTTCGGAGACCCAGTACTTC.

The chain combines TRBV2 with TRBJ2-5; maybe TRBD2 (7 bases). This CDR3 comprises 15 residues. The germline V gene has CDR1 SNHLY and CDR2 FYNNEI. V was cut by 6 bases and J by 0 bases, with 14 bases left in between. CDR3 sequence: CASSQGLADQETQYF. The CDR3 DNA follows: TGTGCCAGCAGCCAGGGGCTAGCGGACCAAGAGACCCAGTACTTC. Drawing the rest from reference TRBV2 and TRBJ2-5, the complete variable domain is EPEVTQTPSHQVTQMGQEVILRCVPISNHLYFYWYRQILGQKVEFLVSFYNNEISEKSEIFDDQFSVERPDGSNFTLKIRSTKLEDSAMYFCASSQGLADQETQYFGPGTRLLVL.

This clone was seen only a few times. The V gene is TRBV7-9, the J gene TRBJ1-1; possibly TRBD1 for D (6 bases). V dropped 5 bases and J dropped 0 bases, with 19 bases sitting between them. The CDR3 has 17 amino acids. Germline V lookup: CDR1 SEHNR, CDR2 FQNEAQ (reference sequence). The DNA for the CDR3 is TGTGCCAGCAGCCCCAGGGGTACCCTCTCGATGAACACTGAAGCTTTCTTT. Translating gives CASSPRGTLSMNTEAFF. The full variable domain, in which reference TRBV7-9 and TRBJ1-1 provide the parts outside the CDR3, is DTGVSQNPRHKITKRGQNVTFRCDPISEHNRLYWYRQTLGQGPEFLTYFQNEAQLEKSRLLSDRFSAERPKGSFSTLEIQRTEQGDSAMYLCASSPRGTLSMNTEAFFGQGTRLTVV.

The chain has TRBV6-5 and TRBJ1-2; tentative D call: TRBD1 (6 bases). The CDR3 loop spans 16 amino acids. The V gene lost 0 bases and the J gene lost 3 bases, with 14 bases spanning the gap. Germline V gives CDR1 MNHEY, CDR2 SVGAGI. CDR3 amino acids: CASSYSAGAGDYGYTF. CDR3 in DNA: TGTGCCAGCAGTTACTCAGCAGGGGCGGGTGACTATGGCTACACCTTC.

V gene TRBV18 combines with J gene TRBJ2-3; a weak D match, TRBD2 (5 bases). Germline V gene sequence: CDR1 KGHSH, CDR2 LQKENI. Trimming removed 1 base from V and 0 bases from J, with 11 bases in between. The CDR3 is 16 residues long. The chain's CDR3 is CASSPLPGTSTDTQYF. In nucleotides, the CDR3 is TGTGCCAGCTCACCACTCCCGGGAACTAGCACAGATACGCAGTATTTT.

CDR3 region: CSAEAGGYYNEQFF. The CDR3 nucleotides are TGCAGCGCAGAGGCAGGGGGCTACTACAATGAGCAGTTCTTC. The V gene is TRBV29-1, the J gene TRBJ2-1; 8 bases map to TRBD1. The CDR3 covers 14 residues. Trimming removed 7 bases from V and 3 bases from J; junction bases left unmatched: 8. Per the germline V gene, CDR1 is SQVTM and CDR2 is ANQGSEA.

The chain recombines TRBV7-9 with TRBJ1-6, with 7 bases identical to TRBD1. Unmatched junction bases numbered 4, after V lost 1 base and J lost 7 bases. The germline CDR1 and CDR2 sequences are SEHNR and FQNEAQ (reference sequence). CDR3 length: 15 residues. The CDR3 region is CASSLEAGGNSPLHF. CDR3 coding DNA: TGTGCCAGCAGCTTAGAGGCAGGGGGAAATTCACCCCTCCACTTT.

This clone was counted a few times. The chain is built from TRBV5-4 and TRBJ1-5; the D is unclear. V lost 1 base to trimming and J lost 3 bases, with 8 bases between them. The CDR3 extends over 14 amino acids. Germline CDR1 SGHNT, CDR2 YYREEE (reference sequence). CDR3 sequence: CASSLNGVNQPQHF. The CDR3 region has the DNA TGTGCCAGCAGCTTGAACGGGGTCAATCAGCCCCAGCATTTT.

The rearrangement links TRBV19 to TRBJ1-6; the match to TRBD1 covers 9 bases. CDR3 length: 15 amino acids. The germline V gene encodes CDR1 LNHDA and CDR2 SQIVND (reference sequence). V lost 6 bases, J lost 8 bases, and 8 bases stayed unmatched. For the CDR3, the DNA is TGTGCCAGTAGAGCGACGGGACAGGGATATTCACCCCTCCACTTT. Amino acid sequence: CASRATGQGYSPLHF.

This rearrangement joins TRBV27 to TRBJ1-1; TRBD1 agrees at 8 bases. The germline gives CDR1 MNHEY, CDR2 SMNVEV (reference sequence). Germline trimming cut 1 base from V and 2 bases from J; bases unmatched to any gene: 3. This CDR3 has 15 amino acids. For the CDR3, the DNA is TGTGCCAGCAGTTTATGGGGACAGGTAAACACTGAAGCTTTCTTT. It yields the protein CASSLWGQVNTEAFF.

This rearrangement joins TRBV6-5 to TRBJ1-5; D might be TRBD1 (6 bases). V was trimmed by 7 bases and J by 4 bases, leaving 11 bases between them. The CDR3 contains 13 residues. The germline CDR1 and CDR2 sequences are MNHEY and SVGAGI. DNA for the CDR3: TGTGCCAGCAAGGGGGACCTAAATCAGCCCCAGCATTTT. It translates to CASKGDLNQPQHF.

This chain uses TRBV7-6 with TRBJ1-6, with D possibly TRBD1 on 5 matching bases. This CDR3 spans 17 amino acids. Trimming cost V 3 bases and J 6 bases, with 18 bases left between them. Germline values: CDR1 SGHVS, CDR2 FNYEAQ. CDR3 amino acids: CASSFQPPRQGNSPLHF. The CDR3 DNA sequence: TGTGCCAGCAGCTTCCAGCCCCCCCGGCAGGGTAATTCACCCCTCCACTTT. The whole variable domain, remainder taken from reference TRBV7-6 and TRBJ1-6, is GAGVSQSPRYKVTKRGQDVALRCDPISGHVSLYWYRQALGQGPEFLTYFNYEAQQDKSGLPNDRFSAERPEGSISTLTIQRTEQRDSAMYRCASSFQPPRQGNSPLHFGNGTRLTVT.

This chain uses TRBV6-5 with TRBJ1-1, with D unresolved. The V gene's germline CDR1 is MNHEY and CDR2 SVGAGI. The CDR3 is 11 amino acids. Trimming cost V 6 bases and J 4 bases, with 6 bases left between them. The CDR3 DNA reads TGTGCCAGCAGGATGGCCACTGAAGCTTTCTTT. Protein product: CASRMATEAFF.